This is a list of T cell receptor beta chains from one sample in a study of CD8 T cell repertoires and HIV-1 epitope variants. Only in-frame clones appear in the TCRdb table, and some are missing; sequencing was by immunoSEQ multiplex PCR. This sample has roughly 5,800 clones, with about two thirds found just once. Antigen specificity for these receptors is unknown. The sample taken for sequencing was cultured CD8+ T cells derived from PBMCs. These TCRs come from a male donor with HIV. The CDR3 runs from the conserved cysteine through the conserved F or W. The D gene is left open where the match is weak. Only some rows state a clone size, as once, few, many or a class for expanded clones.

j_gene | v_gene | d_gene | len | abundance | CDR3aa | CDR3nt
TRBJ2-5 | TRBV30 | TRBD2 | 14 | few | CAITSGGFEETQYF | TGTGCCATCACTAGCGGGGGGTTCGAGGAGACCCAGTACTTC
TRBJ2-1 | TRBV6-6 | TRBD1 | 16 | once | CASSYGGDRGHNEQFF | TGTGCCAGCAGTTACGGGGGGGACAGGGGCCACAATGAGCAGTTCTTC
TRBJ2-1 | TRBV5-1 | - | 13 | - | CASSPGVGDEQFF | TGCGCCAGCAGCCCAGGTGTGGGCGATGAGCAGTTCTTC
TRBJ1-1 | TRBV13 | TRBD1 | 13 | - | CASSPTGAERAFF | TGTGCCAGCAGCCCAACAGGGGCAGAGAGGGCTTTCTTT
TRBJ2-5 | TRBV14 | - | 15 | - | CASSSRRGKRETQYF | TGTGCCAGCAGCTCTCGCCGGGGGAAGAGAGAGACCCAGTACTTC
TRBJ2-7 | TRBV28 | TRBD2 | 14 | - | CASSLSLAGYEQYF | TGTGCCAGCAGTTTGTCACTAGCGGGCTACGAGCAGTACTTC
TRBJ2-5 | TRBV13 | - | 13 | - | CASSLEGEGTQYF | TGTGCCAGCAGCTTAGAAGGGGAAGGGACCCAGTACTTC
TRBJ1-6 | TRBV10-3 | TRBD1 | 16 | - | CATTEDRASYNSPLHF | TGTGCCACTACCGAGGACAGGGCGTCCTATAATTCACCCCTCCACTTT
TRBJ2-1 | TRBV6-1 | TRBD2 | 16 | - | CASSEEVAGVVRGQFF | TGTGCCAGCAGTGAAGAGGTAGCGGGAGTTGTGAGGGGACAGTTCTTC
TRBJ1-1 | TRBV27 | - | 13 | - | CASSLSLVTEAFF | TGTGCCAGCAGTTTATCCTTGGTGACTGAAGCTTTCTTT
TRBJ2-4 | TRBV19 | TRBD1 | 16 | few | CASSVGTGGAGNIQYF | TGTGCCAGTAGTGTCGGGACAGGGGGCGCAGGAAACATTCAGTACTTC
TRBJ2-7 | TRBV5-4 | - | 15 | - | CASSLRLAGGHEQYF | TGTGCCAGCAGCCTGCGTTTAGCCGGCGGACACGAGCAGTACTTC
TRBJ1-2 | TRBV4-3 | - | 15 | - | CASSQDQAGDYGYTF | TGCGCCAGCAGCCAAGATCAGGCAGGGGACTATGGCTACACCTTC
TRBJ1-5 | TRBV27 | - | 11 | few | CASSGNQPQHF | TGTGCCAGCAGCGGGAATCAGCCCCAGCATTTT
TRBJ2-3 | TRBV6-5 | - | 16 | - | CASSYSTDPRTDTQYF | TGTGCCAGCAGTTACTCTACGGACCCTCGCACAGATACGCAGTATTTT
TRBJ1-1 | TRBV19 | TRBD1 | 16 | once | CASSIDLGDRTTEAFF | TGTGCCAGTAGTATAGATCTAGGGGACAGGACGACTGAAGCTTTCTTT
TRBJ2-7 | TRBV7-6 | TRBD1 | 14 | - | CASSLGQYLREQYF | TGTGCCAGCAGCTTGGGACAGTACCTTCGTGAGCAGTACTTC
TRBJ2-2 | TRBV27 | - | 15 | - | CASSPPGANTGELFF | TGTGCCAGCAGCCCTCCCGGGGCTAATACCGGGGAGCTGTTTTTT
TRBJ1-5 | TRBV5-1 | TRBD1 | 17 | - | CASSLQPRDRGGQPQHF | TGCGCCAGCAGCCTGCAGCCGAGGGACAGGGGCGGACAGCCCCAGCATTTT
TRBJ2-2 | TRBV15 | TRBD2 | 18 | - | CATSRDRSGTSETGELFF | TGTGCCACCAGCAGAGACAGGAGCGGGACTAGCGAGACCGGGGAGCTGTTTTTT
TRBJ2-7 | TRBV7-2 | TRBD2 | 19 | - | CASSRTGTSGSRISYEQYF | TGTGCCAGCAGCAGAACCGGGACTAGCGGGAGTAGGATCTCCTACGAGCAGTACTTC
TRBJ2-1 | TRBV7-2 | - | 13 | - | CASSLHWMDEQFF | TGTGCCAGCAGCTTACATTGGATGGATGAGCAGTTCTTC
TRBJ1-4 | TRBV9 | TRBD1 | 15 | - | CASSSSGGWSEKLFF | TGTGCCAGCAGCAGTTCAGGGGGCTGGAGTGAAAAACTGTTTTTT
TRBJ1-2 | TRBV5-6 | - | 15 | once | CASSWRDHLIYGYTF | TGTGCCAGCAGCTGGAGAGACCATCTTATCTATGGCTACACCTTC
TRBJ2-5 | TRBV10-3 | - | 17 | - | CAISESTYRQPKETQYF | TGTGCCATCAGTGAGTCGACCTATCGACAGCCAAAAGAGACCCAGTACTTC
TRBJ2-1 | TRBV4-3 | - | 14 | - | CASSQDTEGNEQFF | TGCGCCAGCAGCCAAGATACAGAAGGAAATGAGCAGTTCTTC
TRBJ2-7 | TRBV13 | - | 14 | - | CASSSSESSYEQYF | TGTGCCAGCAGCTCCTCCGAGAGCTCCTACGAGCAGTACTTC
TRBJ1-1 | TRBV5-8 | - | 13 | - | CASSHFSNTEAFF | TGTGCCAGCAGCCATTTTTCAAACACTGAAGCTTTCTTT
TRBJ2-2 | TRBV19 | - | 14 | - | CASSLQENTGELFF | TGTGCCAGTAGTTTACAGGAGAACACCGGGGAGCTGTTTTTT